Listed below are T cell receptor beta chains from one sample, sequenced in a study of tumor and adjacent non-tumor tissue in lung cancer. TCRdb redid the calling of the multiplex PCR reads with MiXCR, one entry per CDR3 protein. The sample contains tens of thousands of distinct CDR3 sequences, about three quarters of which appear only once. Sequenced input: lung tumor tissue. These receptors were collected from a woman in her fifties or sixties with non-small cell lung cancer. The CDR3 runs from the conserved cysteine through the conserved F or W. The order of the fields is D gene, clone size, J gene, V gene, CDR3 DNA, CDR3 protein. D genes are given only for firm matches. Part of the rows lack a size; the others show once, few, many or a class for expanded clones.

.	.	TRBJ2-7	TRBV20-1	TGCAGTGCTTCGACCACGAAGGGGATAGCGGACTCCTACGAGCAGTACTTC	CSASTTKGIADSYEQYF
TRBD2	.	TRBJ2-5	TRBV6-5	TGTGCCAGCAGGTCCCTCTACACTAGCGGGGGTAGGGAGACCCAATACTTC	CASRSLYTSGGRETQYF
TRBD2	many	TRBJ2-3	TRBV5-1	TGCGCCAGCAGCTCAAAACTAGCGGAAGCAGATACGCAGTATTTT	CASSSKLAEADTQYF
.	.	TRBJ2-7	TRBV4-2	TGTGCCAGCAGGGACGAGACTTACGAGCAGTACTTC	CASRDETYEQYF
TRBD1	.	TRBJ2-1	TRBV6-2/TRBV6-3	TGTGCTAGCAGTTACGACAGGGTTAATGAGCAGTTCTTC	CASSYDRVNEQFF
TRBD1	once	TRBJ2-7	TRBV11-2	TGTGCCAGCATTACCGGGACAGGGCACACCTACGAGCAGTACTTC	CASITGTGHTYEQYF
TRBD2	few	TRBJ2-7	TRBV20-1	TGCAGTGCCTCTCTCTCTAGCGGGAGGGCCTACGAGCAGTACTTC	CSASLSSGRAYEQYF
TRBD2	.	TRBJ2-2	TRBV4-2	TGTGTCAACAGCCAAGAGGGAACTAGCGGGAAAACCGGGGAGCTGTTTTTT	CVNSQEGTSGKTGELFF
.	.	TRBJ1-2	TRBV6-5	TGTACCAACAGTTACCCCGGACAGTCCTTGGGCGGCTACACCTTC	CTNSYPGQSLGGYTF
TRBD1	.	TRBJ2-4	TRBV11-3	TGTGCCAGCAGCTCAATATGGGAAGGGGGCATTCAGTATTTC	CASSSIWEGGIQYF
TRBD2	.	TRBJ2-3	TRBV4-1	TGCGCCAACAGCCGCTCCGGGACTAGCGGCACATATACGCAGTATTTT	CANSRSGTSGTYTQYF
.	.	TRBJ2-2	TRBV11-2	TGTGCCAGTAACTCCAGGACTCCAGCCGGGGAACTGTTTTTT	CASNSRTPAGELFF
TRBD2	.	TRBJ2-1	TRBV29-1	TGCTGCGCAGAGGACGGGGTAGCGGGTTCCAATGAGCAGTTCTTC	CCAEDGVAGSNEQFF